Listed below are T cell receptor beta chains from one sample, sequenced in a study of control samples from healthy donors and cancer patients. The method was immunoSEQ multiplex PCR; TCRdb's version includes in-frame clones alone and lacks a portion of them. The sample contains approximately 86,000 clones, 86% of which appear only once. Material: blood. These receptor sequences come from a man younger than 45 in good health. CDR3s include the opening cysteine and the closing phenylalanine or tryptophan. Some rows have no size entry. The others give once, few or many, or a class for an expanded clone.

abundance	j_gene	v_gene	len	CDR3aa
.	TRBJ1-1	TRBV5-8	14	CASELGAMNTEAFF
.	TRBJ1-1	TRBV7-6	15	CASSLIPGQNTEAFF
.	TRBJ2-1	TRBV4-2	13	CASSRTSGNEQFF
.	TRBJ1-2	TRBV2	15	CASSPLDRVNYGYTF
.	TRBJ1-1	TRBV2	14	CASIPVRTRTEAFF
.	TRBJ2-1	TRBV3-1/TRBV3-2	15	CASSPPGEVSDEQFF
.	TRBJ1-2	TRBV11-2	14	CASSFPGQGHGYTF
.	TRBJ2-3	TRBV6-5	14	CASRTSPLADTQYF
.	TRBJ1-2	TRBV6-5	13	CASRTGVYYGYTF
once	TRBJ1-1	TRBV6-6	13	CASRPGRDTEAFF
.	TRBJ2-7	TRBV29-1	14	CSVGSGTGRNEQYF
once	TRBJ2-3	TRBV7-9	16	CASSLRGGSLLDTQYF
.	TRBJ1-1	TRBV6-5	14	CASSHRQRDTEAFF
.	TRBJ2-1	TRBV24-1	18	CATSDLGTSGGARNEQFF
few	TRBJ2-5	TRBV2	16	CASRGPWGTTEETQYF
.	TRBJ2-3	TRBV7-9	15	CASSPSGARLDTQYF
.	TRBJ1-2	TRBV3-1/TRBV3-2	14	CASSQNRGNYGYTF
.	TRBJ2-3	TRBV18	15	CASSPGGIGTDTQYF
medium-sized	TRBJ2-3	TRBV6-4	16	CASSDSRDRGTDTQYF
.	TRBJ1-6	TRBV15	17	CATSRDQVINLRSPLHF
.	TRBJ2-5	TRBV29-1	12	CSAKSDWENQYF
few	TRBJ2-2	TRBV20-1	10	CSATPGELFF
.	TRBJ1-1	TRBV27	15	CASSLEGRGQAEAFF
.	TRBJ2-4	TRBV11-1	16	CASSLGQTLAKNIQYF
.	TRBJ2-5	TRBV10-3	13	CAITDRGGETQYF
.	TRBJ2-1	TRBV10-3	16	CAISDEGGGARNEQFF
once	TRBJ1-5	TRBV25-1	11	CASSPVGSQHF
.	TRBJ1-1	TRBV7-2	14	CASSPRGGNTEAFF
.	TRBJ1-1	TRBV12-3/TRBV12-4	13	CASSPYLNTEAFF
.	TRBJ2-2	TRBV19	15	CASTSAGGNTGELFF
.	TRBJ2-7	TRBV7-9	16	CASSAGPGRSSYEQYF
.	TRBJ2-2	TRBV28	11	CASRRVGELFF
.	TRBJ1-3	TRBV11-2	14	CASSRGTLGNTIYF
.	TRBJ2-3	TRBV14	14	CASSQELGTDTQYF
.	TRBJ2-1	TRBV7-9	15	CASSETPGLANEQFF
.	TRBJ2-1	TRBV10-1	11	CAGPRSNEQFF
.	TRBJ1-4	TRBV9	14	CASSGRPSEGKLFF
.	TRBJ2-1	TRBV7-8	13	CASSLEALVEQFF
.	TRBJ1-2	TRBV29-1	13	CSVLKGAGYGYTF
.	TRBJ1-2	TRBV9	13	CASSTNRGDGYTF
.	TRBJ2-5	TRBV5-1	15	CASRSGGALGETQYF
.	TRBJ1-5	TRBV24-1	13	CATARQGAQPQHF
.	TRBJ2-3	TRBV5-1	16	CASSSQAGGSTDTQYF
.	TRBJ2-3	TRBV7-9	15	CASSNRGPGTDTQYF
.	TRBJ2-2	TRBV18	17	CASSPPGRGQKTGELFF
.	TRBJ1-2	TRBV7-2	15	CASSPNRGGGYGYTF
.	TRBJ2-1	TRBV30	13	CAWSGGPYNEQFF
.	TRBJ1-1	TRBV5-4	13	CASSRDLNTEAFF
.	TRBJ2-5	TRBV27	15	CASSLSSSNQETQYF
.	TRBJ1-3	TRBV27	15	CASSLFGGSGNTIYF
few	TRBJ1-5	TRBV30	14	CAWSGLGSNQPQHF
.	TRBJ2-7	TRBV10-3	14	CAISRGTTKDEQYF
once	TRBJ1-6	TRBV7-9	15	CASSTRGQGNSPLHF
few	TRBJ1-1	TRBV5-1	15	CASSLEFVGVTEAFF